The next 27 T cell receptor beta chains were all read from a single sample in a study of Ad26.COV2.S vaccination and SARS-CoV-2 variants. Regarding treatment: about 20 received Ad26.COV2.S at low or high dose, single or two shots; about 5 received placebo; per-sample allocation not given. The samples were gathered on day 63 after the first injection of vaccine or placebo. The data were produced by immunoSEQ multiplex PCR, yet TCRdb's version contains in-frame clones alone and is incomplete. The top ten clones hold less than 3.5% of a sample with about 260,000 clones, around 88% of them seen once. The material sequenced was peripheral blood, taken in a trial of Ad26.COV2.S vaccine versus placebo. Receptors were obtained from a person between 18 and 65 years old who received the Ad26.COV2.S COVID-19 vaccine or a placebo.

The chain recombines TRBV5-5 with TRBJ1-5; maybe TRBD1 (5 bases). The CDR3 sequence is 16 residues long. The V end lost 1 base, the J end lost 4 bases, and 15 bases lay between the germline ends. CDR1 and CDR2 from the germline V gene are SGHKS and YYEKEE (reference sequence). CDR3 in DNA: TGTGCCAGCAGCTTGTCGGGCAGGGCTGGGAATCAGCCCCAGCATTTT. Its protein is CASSLSGRAGNQPQHF.

The rearrangement joins TRBV5-4 to TRBJ2-5; D is perhaps TRBD2 (5 bases). The CDR3 length is 15 residues. V lost 1 base to trimming and J lost 5 bases, with 15 bases between them. Germline V gene sequence: CDR1 SGHNT, CDR2 YYREEE (reference sequence). The CDR3 protein is CASSLNLLARETQYF. CDR3 DNA: TGTGCCAGCAGCTTGAATCTCCTAGCCCGTGAGACCCAGTACTTC.

V gene TRBV5-6 combines with J gene TRBJ1-2; the D gene is possibly TRBD1 (5 bases). From germline, CDR1 is SGHDT and CDR2 YYEEEE. V lost 0 bases, J lost 7 bases, and 16 bases lay in between. The CDR3 is made up of 15 amino acids. CDR3 nucleotides: TGTGCCAGCAGCTTGGAAAGCCGGGACCTCTTTGGCTACACCTTC. This translates into CASSLESRDLFGYTF.

This clone occurred once. The junction shows a germline mismatch at one end, possibly a read error. The J gene is TRBJ2-4, the V gene TRBV12-3 or TRBV12-4, with D possibly matching TRBD1 (6 bases). The CDR3 is 12 residues long. CDR3 loop: CASRLGGNIQYF. The CDR3 nucleotides read TGTGCCAGCAGATTAGGGGGAAACATTCAGTACTTC.

The chain joins TRBV6-5 to TRBJ2-6; 7 nucleotides line up with TRBD1. This CDR3 comprises 16 residues. CDR1 MNHEY and CDR2 SVGAGI come from the germline V gene. Trimming at V came to 0 bases and at J to 5 bases, leaving 4 bases not matched to a gene. The CDR3 DNA sequence: TGTGCCAGCAGTTACTCAGGGGGCGCGCGGGCCAACGTCCTGACTTTC. Encoded protein: CASSYSGGARANVLTF.

This chain joins TRBV6-1 and TRBJ2-2, with 9 bases fitting TRBD2. In germline, CDR1 is MNHNS, CDR2 SASEGT. The CDR3 runs 14 residues. V was pared by 3 bases and J by 9 bases, with 5 bases of the junction left unmatched. The CDR3 loop reads CASSDSSGTRELFF. The CDR3 coding sequence is TGTGCCAGCAGTGATTCTAGCGGGACCCGGGAGCTGTTTTTT.

The V and J genes are TRBV30 and TRBJ2-3; 14 bases line up with TRBD2. The CDR3 loop spans 21 amino acids. CDR1 is GTSNPN, CDR2 SVGIG, per germline (reference sequence). V lost 1 base to trimming and J lost 2 bases; unmatched junction nucleotides: 17. The CDR3 spells CAWSDCPRGLAGESDTDTQYF. As DNA, the CDR3 is TGTGCCTGGAGTGATTGTCCCCGGGGACTAGCGGGAGAGAGTGACACAGATACGCAGTATTTT.

V and J are TRBV7-2 and TRBJ2-3; D may be TRBD2 (5 bases). With 0 bases removed from V and 1 base from J, the gap between germline ends came to 11 bases. The CDR3 runs to 16 residues. Germline V gene sequence: CDR1 SGHTA, CDR2 FQGNSA. CDR3 amino acids: CASSLAGLRGTDTQYF. DNA of the CDR3: TGTGCCAGCAGCTTAGCCGGACTTCGCGGCACAGATACGCAGTATTTT.

The chain employs TRBV15 and TRBJ1-5; weak D call: TRBD1 (6 bases). The germline V and J ends were trimmed by 6 bases and 0 bases, with 21 bases remaining between them. Germline V gene sequence: CDR1 LNHNV, CDR2 YYDKDF (reference sequence). The CDR3 covers 18 residues. The CDR3 coding sequence is TGTGCCACCAGTAAGTCGTTCGCACAGGGAGGTAGCAATCAGCCCCAGCATTTT. This translates into CATSKSFAQGGSNQPQHF.

The chain is built from TRBV6-2 or TRBV6-3 and TRBJ1-1; D ambiguous. The germline gives CDR1 MNHEY, CDR2 SVGEGT. V was trimmed by 2 bases and J by 1 base, leaving 8 bases between them. This CDR3 has 14 residues. CDR3 in DNA: TGTGCCAGCAGTTACAGCATATGGAACACTGAAGCTTTCTTT. This gives the protein CASSYSIWNTEAFF.

The gene calls are TRBV7-8 and TRBJ2-5; possible D gene TRBD2, 7 bases. Germline V CDR1 and CDR2: SGHVS, FQNEAQ. Trimming removed 1 base from V and 0 bases from J, with 18 bases in between. The CDR3 length is 18 residues. The CDR3 DNA follows: TGTGCCAGCAGCTTAGGATACGGGGGGCAATCGTACCAAGAGACCCAGTACTTC. Its translation is CASSLGYGGQSYQETQYF. Full variable domain (remainder filled in from reference TRBV7-8 and TRBJ2-5): GAGVSQSPRYKVAKRGQDVALRCDPISGHVSLFWYQQALGQGPEFLTYFQNEAQLDKSGLPSDRFFAERPEGSVSTLKIQRTQQEDSAVYLCASSLGYGGQSYQETQYFGPGTRLLVL.

The gene calls are TRBV14 and TRBJ2-1, with 9 bases lining up with TRBD2. CDR1 is SGHDN and CDR2 is FVKESK in the germline V gene. Losses at the gene ends were 1 base for V and 7 bases for J; bases not matched to a gene: 5. This CDR3 comprises 15 residues. The CDR3 spells CASSQVSGSVNEQFF. CDR3 sequence (DNA): TGTGCCAGCAGCCAAGTTAGCGGGAGCGTTAATGAGCAGTTCTTC.

This chain links TRBV12-5 with TRBJ2-2, with 9 bases matching TRBD2. V lost 4 bases to trimming and J lost 5 bases; unmatched junction nucleotides: 17. The CDR3 length is 19 residues. Germline V CDR1 and CDR2: LGHNT, FRNRAP. The CDR3 nucleotides are TGTGCTAGTGGTTCTAACAGGGCGGGAGGGCCGGTTTGGACCGGGGAGCTGTTTTTT. Its translation is CASGSNRAGGPVWTGELFF.

J is TRBJ2-5 and V is TRBV6-2 or TRBV6-3, with D perhaps matching TRBD1 (6 bases). This CDR3 region has 15 residues. In germline, CDR1 is MNHEY, CDR2 SVGEGT. Trimming removed 0 bases at V and 5 bases at J, with 13 bases between. CDR3 amino acids: CASSYSTGRRETQYF. The DNA for the CDR3 is TGTGCCAGCAGTTACTCGACAGGAAGGAGGGAGACCCAGTACTTC.

This chain links TRBV9 with TRBJ2-1, with D uncertain. The germline V gene has CDR1 SGDLS and CDR2 YYNGEE. The CDR3 has 14 amino acids. V lost 3 bases and J 7 bases, leaving 14 bases between the germline ends. The CDR3 here is CASSAPLLRNEQFF. The CDR3 DNA follows: TGTGCCAGCAGCGCCCCCCTGTTACGGAATGAGCAGTTCTTC.

V gene TRBV7-9 combines with J gene TRBJ2-3, with 10 bases lining up with TRBD2. V was pared by 5 bases and J by 4 bases, with 12 bases of the junction left unmatched. This CDR3 is built from 17 residues. Germline V gene lookup returns CDR1 SEHNR and CDR2 FQNEAQ (reference sequence). CDR3 protein: CASSPFLRTSGPDTQYF. The CDR3 coding sequence is TGTGCCAGCAGCCCTTTCCTAAGGACTAGCGGACCAGATACGCAGTATTTT. Full variable domain (rest looked up from reference TRBV7-9 and TRBJ2-3): DTGVSQNPRHKITKRGQNVTFRCDPISEHNRLYWYRQTLGQGPEFLTYFQNEAQLEKSRLLSDRFSAERPKGSFSTLEIQRTEQGDSAMYLCASSPFLRTSGPDTQYFGPGTRLTVL.

The chain carries TRBV7-9 and TRBJ2-2, with D perhaps given as TRBD1 or TRBD2 (5 bases each). V was cut by 5 bases and J by 3 bases, with 13 bases left in between. The CDR3 length is 15 residues. Germline V CDR1 and CDR2: SEHNR, FQNEAQ (reference sequence). CDR3 coding DNA: TGTGCCAGCAGCGGGTCCGGGACGTACACCGGGGAGCTGTTTTTT. Encoded protein: CASSGSGTYTGELFF.

This chain links TRBV19 with TRBJ1-1; D is unresolved. Germline V gene lookup returns CDR1 LNHDA and CDR2 SQIVND (reference sequence). CDR3 size: 15 residues. Deletions cut 3 bases from V and 4 bases from J, with 15 bases between. CDR3 region: CASSISGRATTEAFF. As DNA, the CDR3 is TGTGCCAGTAGTATTTCGGGGAGGGCCACCACTGAAGCTTTCTTT.

This clone occurred a few times. The V gene is TRBV14, the J gene TRBJ2-1; 7 bases agree with TRBD2. The V and J ends lost 4 bases and 9 bases, in that order; junction bases with no gene match: 9. The CDR3 is 14 residues long. Germline V gives CDR1 SGHDN, CDR2 FVKESK. CDR3 protein: CASSLLADAAEQFF. CDR3 DNA sequence: TGTGCCAGCAGCCTCCTAGCGGACGCCGCTGAGCAGTTCTTC. Full variable domain (remainder filled in from reference TRBV14 and TRBJ2-1): EAGVTQFPSHSVIEKGQTVTLRCDPISGHDNLYWYRRVMGKEIKFLLHFVKESKQDESGMPNNRFLAERTGGTYSTLKVQPAELEDSGVYFCASSLLADAAEQFFGPGTRLTVL.

This clone was found once. The chain carries TRBV18 and TRBJ1-5; possibly TRBD1 for D (6 bases). This CDR3 is 16 amino acids long. Germline V CDR1 and CDR2: KGHSH, LQKENI. The V end was cut by 8 bases, the J end by 2 bases, with 19 bases between. This CDR3 reads CASAQGLAVGNQPQHF. The CDR3 nucleotides read TGTGCCAGCGCACAGGGTTTGGCGGTTGGCAATCAGCCCCAGCATTTT.

V usage is TRBV3-1 (or the pseudogene TRBV3-2) and J usage is TRBJ1-2, with D hard to call. The CDR3 has 15 amino acids. The V end lost 0 bases, the J end lost 8 bases, and 16 bases lay between the germline ends. The germline gives CDR1 LGHDT, CDR2 YNNKEL (reference sequence). The CDR3, as DNA: TGTGCCAGCAGCCAAGATAATCCTCCCCGGCGGGGCTACACCTTC. Amino acid sequence: CASSQDNPPRRGYTF.

The J gene is TRBJ2-7, the V gene TRBV9, with D hard to call. Germline V CDR1 and CDR2: SGDLS, YYNGEE. Trimming pared 0 bases from V and 6 bases from J, leaving 10 bases between. The CDR3 runs 13 residues. Here the CDR3 reads CASSVGLQTEQYV. The CDR3 DNA is TGTGCCAGCAGCGTAGGCCTACAGACCGAGCAGTACGTC.

The rearrangement joins TRBV29-1 to TRBJ2-5; D not certain. V lost 7 bases and J lost 4, with 10 bases in between. CDR3 size: 11 residues. CDR1 and CDR2 (germline): SQVTM, ANQGSEA. CDR3 sequence (DNA): TGCAGCGCCGGACGTTCAGAGACCCAGTACTTC. Amino acids: CSAGRSETQYF.

The chain's CDR3 is CASSDRRGGRAQDTQYF. The CDR3 coding sequence is TGTGCCAGCAGCGACCGACGAGGCGGGAGGGCCCAAGATACGCAGTATTTT. V is TRBV9 and J is TRBJ2-3; 9 bases fit TRBD2. The ends lost 3 bases at V and 5 bases at J; junction bases unmatched: 13. The CDR3 extends over 17 amino acids. Germline CDR1 reads SGDLS; CDR2 reads YYNGEE.

The chain is built from TRBV29-1 and TRBJ1-3, with 9 bases lining up with TRBD1. The V gene's germline CDR1 is SQVTM and CDR2 ANQGSEA. The junction had 3 bases not matched to a gene; V was cut back by 0 bases and J by 6 bases. The CDR3 spans 14 residues. The CDR3 spells CSVEEGQGVNTIYF. Written as DNA, the CDR3 is TGCAGCGTTGAAGAGGGACAGGGCGTAAACACCATATATTTT. Together with reference TRBV29-1 and TRBJ1-3, the CDR3 gives the full variable domain: SAVISQKPSRDICQRGTSLTIQCQVDSQVTMMFWYRQQPGQSLTLIATANQGSEATYESGFVIDKFPISRPNLTFSTLTVSNMSPEDSSIYLCSVEEGQGVNTIYFGEGSWLTVV.

CDR3 nucleotides: TGTGCCAGCAGCGTTCCTGGGAGAAACACCATATATTTT. Amino acid sequence: CASSVPGRNTIYF. The chain is built from TRBV9 and TRBJ1-3; D call uncertain. This CDR3 region has 13 residues. The germline V gene encodes CDR1 SGDLS and CDR2 YYNGEE. V lost 2 bases and J 5 bases, leaving 8 bases between the germline ends.

This chain connects TRBV5-4 to TRBJ2-5; 9 bases are shared with TRBD2. The CDR3 is 15 amino acids. The germline V gene has CDR1 SGHNT and CDR2 YYREEE (reference sequence). The V gene end was trimmed by 4 bases and the J gene end by 5 bases; junction bases not matched to a gene: 9. CDR3 DNA: TGTGCCAGCAGCCTACCGGGACTAGCCAAGGAGACCCAGTACTTC. Its protein product is CASSLPGLAKETQYF.